Below, one T cell receptor beta chain is given with its context. This specimen belongs to a study of cytomegalovirus exposure and HLA in healthy donors. PCR was performed using 60 Vbeta and 13 Jbeta primers. The repertoire was sequenced with immunoSEQ multiplex PCR; TCRdb's copy has only in-frame clones and lacks some. The sample carries some 140,000 clones, about 85% recorded once. At sampling all donors were nominally healthy, likely with unrecorded immune exposures. J was trimmed by 6 bases and V by 5 bases; bases with no gene match: 13. Germline assignment: CDR1 SEHNR and CDR2 FQNEAQ (reference sequence). The CDR3 is made up of 16 amino acids.

The sequence derives from a man younger than 45 in good health and CMV-seropositive. J is TRBJ2-1 and V is TRBV7-9, with TRBD1 matching 7 bases. Material: PBMCs. The CDR3 region is CASSRIRGLTGNEQFF. The CDR3 nucleotides read TGTGCCAGCAGCCGAATAAGGGGGCTCACCGGCAATGAGCAGTTCTTC.